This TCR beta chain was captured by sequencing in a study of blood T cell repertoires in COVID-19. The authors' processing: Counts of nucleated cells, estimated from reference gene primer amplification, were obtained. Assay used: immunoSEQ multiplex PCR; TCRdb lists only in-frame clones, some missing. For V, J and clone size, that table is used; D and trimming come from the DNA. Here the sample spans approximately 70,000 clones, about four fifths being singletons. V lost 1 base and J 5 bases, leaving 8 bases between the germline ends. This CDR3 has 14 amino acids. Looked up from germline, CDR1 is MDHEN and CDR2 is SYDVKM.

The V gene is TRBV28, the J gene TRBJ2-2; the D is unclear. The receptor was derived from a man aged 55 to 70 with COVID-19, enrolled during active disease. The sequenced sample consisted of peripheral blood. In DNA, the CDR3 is TGTGCCAGCAGTTTATTGGAGCGAACCGGGGAGCTGTTTTTT. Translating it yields CASSLLERTGELFF.